Each of the 6 T cell receptor beta chains below was sequenced from the same sample in a study of shared clonotypes between healthy human individuals. Profiling relied on immunoSEQ multiplex PCR, and the TCRdb table lists in-frame clones only, not all of them. The sample records over 850,000 clones, around three quarters being singletons. The source material was memory CD4+ T cells from PBMCs. Subset meaning: CD45RA-negative fraction. The receptors were sampled from a man aged 18 to 29 in good health. Some clones in this sample may be carry-over from other donors' samples.

The chain uses TRBV6-1 and TRBJ2-3, with D maybe TRBD2 (5 bases). The V gene lost 8 bases and the J gene lost 4 bases, with 19 bases spanning the gap. The length of the CDR3 is 15 residues. Germline CDR1 reads MNHNS; CDR2 reads SASEGT. The CDR3 bases are TGTGCCAGCGCGGCCCCCGCGGGTTTGGCAGATACGCAGTATTTT. The encoded protein is CASAAPAGLADTQYF.

The table lists this clone with a count of one. The rearrangement links TRBV5-1 to TRBJ2-1; 11 bases are a match to TRBD2. V dropped 3 bases and J dropped 3; count of bases not matched to a gene: 5. CDR1 and CDR2 (germline): SGHRS, YFSETQ. The CDR3 consists of 16 residues. CDR3 protein: CASSWAGTSGYNEQFF. CDR3 in DNA: TGCGCCAGCAGCTGGGCCGGGACTAGCGGCTACAATGAGCAGTTCTTC.

The rearrangement joins TRBV18 to TRBJ2-1, with a weak D call TRBD1 (5 bases). Looked up from germline, CDR1 is KGHSH and CDR2 is LQKENI. This CDR3 has 15 residues. V was pared by 0 bases and J by 5 bases, with 11 bases between. CDR3 loop: CASSPPQGFDNEQFF. The CDR3 bases are TGTGCCAGCTCACCACCGCAGGGATTCGACAATGAGCAGTTCTTC. Looking up the rest from reference TRBV18 and TRBJ2-1 gives the full variable domain: NAGVMQNPRHLVRRRGQEARLRCSPMKGHSHVYWYRQLPEEGLKFMVYLQKENIIDESGMPKERFSAEFPKEGPSILRIQQVVRGDSAAYFCASSPPQGFDNEQFFGPGTRLTVL.

This clone was found once. The chain couples TRBV28 to TRBJ2-7; D is perhaps TRBD2 (6 bases). Trimming stripped 10 bases from V and 13 bases from J, with 23 bases between. The CDR3 is made up of 12 amino acids. CDR1 is MDHEN and CDR2 is SYDVKM in the germline V gene. The CDR3 DNA reads as TGTGCCACCTCCCTATCCGCGGGATATCCTTACTTC. Translating gives CATSLSAGYPYF.

The genes are TRBV11-2 and TRBJ1-2; 7 bases map to TRBD1. Per the germline V gene, CDR1 is SGHAT and CDR2 is FQNNGV. The ends lost 3 bases at V and 4 bases at J; junction bases unmatched: 17. CDR3 length: 18 amino acids. CDR3 amino acids: CASSFSRLRGALLYGYTF. The CDR3 bases are TGTGCCAGCAGCTTTTCCCGTCTCAGGGGGGCCCTCCTCTATGGCTACACCTTC.

This rearrangement joins TRBV28 to TRBJ1-3; no firm D call. Germline V gene sequence: CDR1 MDHEN, CDR2 SYDVKM. CDR3 length equals 16 residues. V gave up 2 bases and J gave up 1 base, with 12 bases separating them. CDR3 in amino acids: CASSLAAGLSGNTIYF. The CDR3 DNA follows: TGTGCCAGCAGTTTAGCCGCAGGCTTATCTGGAAACACCATATATTTT. The full variable domain, rest sourced from reference TRBV28 and TRBJ1-3, is DVKVTQSSRYLVKRTGEKVFLECVQDMDHENMFWYRQDPGLGLRLIYFSYDVKMKEKGDIPEGYSVSREKKERFSLILESASTNQTSMYLCASSLAAGLSGNTIYFGEGSWLTVV.